This T cell receptor (beta chain) was sequenced during a study of blood T cell repertoires in COVID-19. Turning to the study itself: Samples taken during acute and convalescent COVID-19 were collected in the United States, Italy and Spain.

Method: immunoSEQ multiplex PCR; TCRdb's copy keeps in-frame clones and lacks some. The table includes approximately 240,000 clones, around 85% detected once. After removal of 5 bases from V and 4 bases from J, the junction contained 4 bases not matched to a gene. CDR1 is MNHEY and CDR2 is SVGAGI in the germline V gene. The CDR3 totals 13 residues. Sequencing was performed on peripheral blood. The sequence was obtained from a woman aged 30 to 39 who had recovered from COVID-19. The chain links TRBV6-5 to TRBJ1-2; TRBD1 matches 7 bases. The CDR3 loop is CASSKRQGYGYTF. CDR3 nucleotide sequence: TGTGCCAGCAGTAAAAGACAGGGCTATGGCTACACCTTC.